Described below is a single TCR beta chain sequence and its context. The CDR3 loop spans 15 amino acids. V lost 8 bases to trimming and J lost 5 bases; unmatched junction nucleotides: 11. Per the germline V gene, CDR1 is LGHNA and CDR2 is YSLEER. These data come from a study of control samples from healthy donors and cancer patients. TCRdb's copy holds only in-frame clones and misses some; the assay was immunoSEQ multiplex PCR. The data contain fewer than 200,000 clones, around 90% of them singletons. The sample comprised blood. The clonotype originates from a woman in her forties or fifties in good health. The rearrangement uses TRBV4-3 and TRBJ1-4; TRBD1 aligns across 7 bases. The CDR3 DNA follows: TGCGCCAGCGGTATGACGGACAGGCGAAATGAAAAACTGTTTTTT. This gives the protein CASGMTDRRNEKLFF.